The rows below give T cell receptor beta chains drawn from one sample of a study of blood T cell repertoires in COVID-19. The data were produced by immunoSEQ multiplex PCR, yet TCRdb's version contains in-frame clones alone and is incomplete. The sample lists over 200,000 clones; 70% to 85% were seen once. The specimen was peripheral blood. The receptors here all came from a woman of 80 years or more with acute or convalescent COVID-19. Both conserved end residues are part of each CDR3. A D gene is named only where the DNA matches it firmly. Size is stated for part of the rows, as once, few or many counts, or as a class when the clone is expanded.

clone size,CDR3 length,V gene,D gene,J gene,CDR3 protein,CDR3 DNA
.,15,TRBV18,.,TRBJ1-4,CASSPQQGGNEKLFF,TGTGCCAGCTCACCACAACAGGGAGGGAATGAAAAACTGTTTTTT
few,15,TRBV7-3,TRBD1,TRBJ2-1,CASSLSRDRVGEQFF,TGTGCCAGCAGCTTGTCCCGGGACAGGGTTGGTGAGCAGTTCTTC
.,17,TRBV3-1/TRBV3-2,TRBD2,TRBJ2-1,CASSQDWWLAGGNEQFF,TGTGCCAGCAGCCAAGATTGGTGGCTAGCGGGAGGCAATGAGCAGTTCTTC
.,19,TRBV11-2,TRBD1,TRBJ1-1,CASSPKDRGPLDVYTEAFF,TGTGCCAGCAGTCCTAAGGACAGGGGGCCATTAGACGTGTACACTGAAGCTTTCTTT
.,12,TRBV19,TRBD1,TRBJ1-3,CASGQGGYTIYF,TGTGCCAGTGGACAGGGTGGCTACACCATATATTTT
.,14,TRBV5-1,TRBD1,TRBJ1-2,CASSVSGQGDGYTF,TGCGCCAGCAGCGTATCAGGACAGGGTGACGGCTACACCTTC
once,14,TRBV11-2,.,TRBJ2-1,CASSQSRGYNEQFF,TGTGCCAGCAGTCAAAGCCGGGGCTACAATGAGCAGTTCTTC
.,14,TRBV27,.,TRBJ1-1,CASSLGGEISPAFF,TGTGCCAGCAGTTTGGGGGGTGAAATTTCCCCCGCTTTCTTT
.,16,TRBV3-1/TRBV3-2,TRBD1,TRBJ1-2,CASSQGGTGTAGGYTF,TGTGCCAGCAGCCAAGGGGGGACAGGGACAGCAGGTGGCTACACCTTC
.,14,TRBV7-9,.,TRBJ1-2,CASSLGQGLYGYTF,TGTGCCAGCAGCTTAGGGCAGGGGCTCTATGGCTACACCTTC
.,19,TRBV2,.,TRBJ1-3,CASLERPLILRRTGNTIYF,TGTGCCAGCTTGGAAAGGCCTCTAATCTTGCGGAGGACTGGAAACACCATATATTTT
.,15,TRBV7-9,TRBD2,TRBJ2-3,CASSPPGLATNTQYF,TGTGCCAGCAGCCCCCCGGGACTAGCAACAAATACGCAGTATTTT
.,11,TRBV30,TRBD1,TRBJ1-2,CAWLTGAGYTF,TGTGCCTGGCTAACAGGGGCTGGCTACACCTTC
.,18,TRBV4-1,TRBD2,TRBJ2-1,CASSLGTSGESSYNEQFF,TGCGCCAGCAGCTTGGGGACTAGCGGGGAATCCTCCTACAATGAGCAGTTCTTC
.,15,TRBV4-3,.,TRBJ2-4,CASSPPGARGNIQYF,TGCGCCAGCAGCCCCCCGGGCGCACGGGGAAACATTCAGTACTTC
.,14,TRBV20-1,.,TRBJ2-1,CSASMGASINEQFF,TGCAGTGCTAGTATGGGGGCCTCTATCAATGAGCAGTTCTTC
once,16,TRBV7-2,.,TRBJ2-2,CASSLGSRPNTGELFF,TGTGCCAGCAGCTTAGGGAGCCGTCCGAACACCGGGGAGCTGTTTTTT
.,15,TRBV5-1,.,TRBJ2-2,CASSLKAANTGELFF,TGCGCCAGCAGCTTGAAAGCGGCAAACACCGGGGAGCTGTTTTTT
.,16,TRBV5-1,.,TRBJ1-3,CASSLAEGVRGNTIYF,TGCGCCAGCAGCTTGGCCGAGGGGGTACGAGGAAACACCATATATTTT
.,12,TRBV15,.,TRBJ2-7,CATSRGPGQVFF,TGTGCCACCAGCAGAGGGCCGGGACAAGTCTTCTTC
.,13,TRBV2,.,TRBJ2-1,CASKDGAYNEQFF,TGTGCCAGCAAGGACGGGGCCTACAATGAGCAGTTCTTC
.,16,TRBV7-3,TRBD1,TRBJ2-1,CASSLTAGTGFNEQFF,TGTGCCAGCAGCTTAACAGCCGGGACAGGCTTCAATGAGCAGTTCTTC